This TCR beta chain stems from a study of T cells in Graves' hyperthyroidism and ophthalmopathy. RNA transcripts gave rise to amplified TCR beta CDR3 regions. When the TCR CDR3 underwent first-round RT-PCR, the HTBI primer set was used. TCRdb re-analysed the multiplex PCR reads in MiXCR, keeping a single row per CDR3 protein. The sample carries around 350,000 distinct CDR3 sequences, about a fifth recorded once. The CDR3 spans 15 residues. J was trimmed by 5 bases and V by 1 base; bases with no gene match: 10. CDR1 is DFQATT and CDR2 is SNEGSKA in the germline V gene (reference sequence). V usage is TRBV20-1 and J usage is TRBJ2-7, with 8 bases that match TRBD1. The sequence derives from a young woman with Graves' hyperthyroidism. The sequenced material came from blood. CDR3 DNA sequence: TGCAGTGCTAGAGCAGCCGCGTCAGGGGGCGACGAGCAGTACTTC. Amino acid sequence: CSARAAASGGDEQYF.